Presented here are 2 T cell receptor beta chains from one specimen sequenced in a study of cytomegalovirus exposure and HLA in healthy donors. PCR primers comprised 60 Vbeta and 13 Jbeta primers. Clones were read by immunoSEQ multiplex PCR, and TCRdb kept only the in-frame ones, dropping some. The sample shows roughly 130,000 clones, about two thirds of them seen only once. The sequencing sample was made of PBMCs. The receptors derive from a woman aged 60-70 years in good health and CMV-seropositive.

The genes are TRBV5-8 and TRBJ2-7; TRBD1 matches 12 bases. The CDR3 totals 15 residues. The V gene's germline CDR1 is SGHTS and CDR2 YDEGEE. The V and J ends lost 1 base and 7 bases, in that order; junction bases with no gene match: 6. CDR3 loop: CASSLQGQGAGEQYF. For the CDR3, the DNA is TGTGCCAGCAGCTTGCAGGGACAGGGGGCCGGGGAGCAGTACTTC.

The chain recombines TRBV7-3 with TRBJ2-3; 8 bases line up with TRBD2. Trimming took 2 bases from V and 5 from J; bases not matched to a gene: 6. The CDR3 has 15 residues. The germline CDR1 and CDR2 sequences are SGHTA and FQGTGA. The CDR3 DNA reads TGTGCCAGCAGCTTAGGTTCTAGCGGGTTAGATACGCAGTATTTT. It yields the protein CASSLGSSGLDTQYF.